The next 24 T cell receptor beta chains were all read from a single sample in a study of T cell repertoires in cytomegalovirus infection. Each CDR3 protein is one row after TCRdb ran MiXCR on the reads. This sample has under 300,000 distinct CDR3 sequences, with approximately 22% found just once. Their antigens are not known. The sequenced sample was cultured PBMCs, obtained from culture after CMV antigen stimulation. These receptors were obtained from a human donor in good health (CMV status not recorded). Some clones in this sample may be carry-over from other donors' samples.

Ten or more counts support this clonotype. The chain combines TRBV7-3 with TRBJ2-3; TRBD1 aligns across 8 bases. J gave up 4 bases and V 3 bases, and 12 bases lay outside the gene matches. The V gene's germline CDR1 is SGHTA and CDR2 FQGTGA. The CDR3 contains 17 residues. CDR3 residues: CASSLVGAGGAADTQYF. The DNA for the CDR3 is TGTGCCAGCAGCTTGGTCGGGGCAGGGGGCGCAGCAGATACGCAGTATTTT.

This chain links TRBV11-2 with TRBJ2-3; either TRBD1 or TRBD2 may fit D (7 bases each). V dropped 2 bases and J dropped 3 bases, with 15 bases sitting between them. This CDR3 is 16 amino acids long. Germline V gene lookup returns CDR1 SGHAT and CDR2 FQNNGV. Here the CDR3 DNA reads TGTGCCAGCAGCTTACGCCCAGGGGGGGGGACAGATACGCAGTATTTT. Its protein product is CASSLRPGGGTDTQYF.

The V and J genes are TRBV20-1 and TRBJ2-5; D is unresolved. The CDR3 spans 12 residues. V was pared by 8 bases and J by 0 bases, with 10 bases between. Germline V gives CDR1 DFQATT, CDR2 SNEGSKA (reference sequence). The CDR3 DNA sequence: TGCAGTCCCCAGAAGTACCAAGAGACCCAGTACTTC. Encoded protein: CSPQKYQETQYF.

At least ten counts were recorded for this clonotype. The chain joins TRBV7-9 to TRBJ1-2, with a tentative D call TRBD1 (6 bases). Between the trimmed V and J ends, which lost 0 bases and 6 bases, there was a span of 17 bases. CDR3 length equals 16 residues. CDR1 SEHNR and CDR2 FQNEAQ come from the germline V gene (reference sequence). The CDR3: CASSLASAQGGDGYTF. CDR3 DNA: TGTGCCAGCAGCTTAGCATCGGCACAGGGAGGCGATGGCTACACCTTC.

V usage is TRBV5-1 and J usage is TRBJ1-4; the D is unclear. Deletions cut 4 bases from V and 8 bases from J, with 15 bases between. The CDR3 is made up of 14 amino acids. Germline-derived CDR1 and CDR2 are SGHRS and YFSETQ. CDR3 bases: TGCGCCAGCAGCGTGGTCGGGGAAGGGGAAAAACTGTTTTTT. Encoded protein: CASSVVGEGEKLFF.

The DNA for the CDR3 is TGTGCCAGCAGCCCGGGGACGGCGGCATGGGGGGAGCTGTTTTTT. Its translation is CASSPGTAAWGELFF. The chain carries TRBV11-2 and TRBJ2-2; D is possibly TRBD1 or TRBD2 (5 bases each). This CDR3 contains 15 residues. Per the germline V gene, CDR1 is SGHAT and CDR2 is FQNNGV. V shed 5 bases and J shed 8 bases, with 18 bases lying between them. The entire variable domain, with the rest obtained from reference TRBV11-2 and TRBJ2-2, is as follows: EAGVAQSPRYKIIEKRQSVAFWCNPISGHATLYWYQQILGQGPKLLIQFQNNGVVDDSQLPKDRFSAERLKGVDSTLKIQPAKLEDSAVYLCASSPGTAAWGELFFGEGSRLTVL.

The V gene is TRBV12-3 or TRBV12-4, the J gene TRBJ2-7; 7 bases match TRBD2. The CDR3 is made up of 12 amino acids. Trimming cost V 6 bases and J 7 bases; bases outside gene matches: 6. DNA of the CDR3: TGTGCCAGCAGGCCAACGGGAGGAGAGCAGTACTTC. It codes for CASRPTGGEQYF.

The V call is TRBV6-2 or TRBV6-3, the J call TRBJ1-1, with D possibly TRBD1 on 5 matching bases. The V gene's germline CDR1 is MNHEY and CDR2 SVGEGT. V lost 7 bases and J lost 0, with 15 bases in between. This CDR3 has 15 amino acids. CDR3 nucleotides: TGTGCCAGCACCCCCCGGGGCACAATGAACACTGAAGCTTTCTTT. It specifies CASTPRGTMNTEAFF.

This clonotype turned up a few times. The chain couples TRBV19 to TRBJ2-2; a weak D match, TRBD2 (6 bases). This CDR3 is built from 16 residues. V lost 7 bases and J 0 bases, leaving 15 bases between the germline ends. Germline V gene lookup returns CDR1 LNHDA and CDR2 SQIVND (reference sequence). CDR3: CASTDPGETNTGELFF. The DNA of the CDR3 is TGTGCCAGTACTGACCCGGGGGAGACGAACACCGGGGAGCTGTTTTTT.

This clonotype was found a few times. The chain links TRBV9 to TRBJ2-1; D gene unclear. The CDR3 is made up of 13 amino acids. Trimming pared 3 bases from V and 3 bases from J, leaving 7 bases between. The V gene's germline CDR1 is SGDLS and CDR2 YYNGEE. The CDR3 coding sequence is TGTGCCAGCAGCGCTGACGGCTACAATGAGCAGTTCTTC. Translation: CASSADGYNEQFF.

The rearrangement joins TRBV28 to TRBJ2-7; no clear D gene. Germline values: CDR1 MDHEN, CDR2 SYDVKM. The CDR3 length is 12 residues. V lost 2 bases to trimming and J lost 3 bases, with 5 bases between them. CDR3 in DNA: TGTGCCAGCAGTTTAGGGAACTACGAGCAGTACTTC. Protein: CASSLGNYEQYF.

Only a few counts were recorded for this clonotype. The chain has TRBV28 and TRBJ2-7, with D possibly matching TRBD2 (6 bases). Trimming took off 6 bases at V and 4 bases at J, with 16 bases between the two ends. CDR3 length equals 14 residues. In germline, CDR1 is MDHEN, CDR2 SYDVKM. CDR3: CASSRLGGTYEQYF. The DNA for the CDR3 is TGTGCCAGCAGCCGGTTGGGCGGGACTTACGAGCAGTACTTC.

This clonotype came up once. V and J are TRBV20-1 and TRBJ1-2, with 12 bases matching TRBD1. This CDR3 is built from 14 residues. V trimming: 5 bases; J trimming: 8 bases; junction bases outside the gene matches: 9. Germline CDR1 DFQATT, CDR2 SNEGSKA (reference sequence). CDR3 bases: TGCAGTGCTTCCCGGGACAGGGGGCTCTTGGGCTACACCTTC. Translated, it gives CSASRDRGLLGYTF.

The genes are TRBV27 and TRBJ2-7, with TRBD2 identical over 13 bases. Germline CDR1 MNHEY, CDR2 SMNVEV (reference sequence). V lost 6 bases and J lost 5; bases outside the gene matches: 4. The CDR3 covers 14 residues. CDR3 coding DNA: TGTGCCAGCAGAGGACTAGCGGGAGAGCACGAGCAGTACTTC. Encoded protein: CASRGLAGEHEQYF.

The V gene is TRBV10-3, the J gene TRBJ1-3; D is ambiguous. Germline V gives CDR1 ENHRY, CDR2 SYGVKD. V shed 3 bases and J shed 0 bases, with 6 bases lying between them. CDR3 length equals 14 residues. CDR3 in DNA: TGTGCCATCAGTGACGGGAGCTCTGGAAACACCATATATTTT. Amino acids: CAISDGSSGNTIYF.

This clonotype turned up a few times. The V and J genes are TRBV19 and TRBJ1-2, with D perhaps matching TRBD1 (5 bases). CDR3 length: 14 amino acids. Trimming cost V 6 bases and J 2 bases, with 13 bases left between them. Germline CDR1 reads LNHDA; CDR2 reads SQIVND (reference sequence). CDR3: CASSTLRENYGYTF. The CDR3 DNA follows: TGTGCCAGTAGCACACTCAGGGAGAACTATGGCTACACCTTC.

V and J are TRBV27 and TRBJ2-5; D not resolved. Germline CDR1 reads MNHEY; CDR2 reads SMNVEV (reference sequence). The CDR3 runs to 13 residues. V was trimmed by 5 bases and J by 0 bases, leaving 7 bases between them. CDR3 DNA: TGTGCCAGCAGTATCTCGTACCAAGAGACCCAGTACTTC. Encoded protein: CASSISYQETQYF.

J is TRBJ2-5 and V is TRBV2; maybe TRBD2 (5 bases). The germline V and J ends were trimmed by 7 bases and 1 base, with 7 bases remaining between them. Germline lookup yields CDR1 SNHLY and CDR2 FYNNEI. This CDR3 is 12 amino acids long. This CDR3 reads CASTGSQETQYF. CDR3 coding DNA: TGTGCCAGCACGGGGAGCCAAGAGACCCAGTACTTC.

In its sample, this clonotype was seen a few times. The V and J genes are TRBV4-1 and TRBJ2-5, with 8 bases fitting TRBD1. The J segment lost 4 bases and the V segment lost 2 bases, leaving 3 bases of the junction unmatched. The germline V gene encodes CDR1 MGHRA and CDR2 YSYEKL. This CDR3 has 14 residues. DNA for the CDR3: TGCGCCAGCAGCCAAACGGGACAGGTAGAGACCCAGTACTTC. As protein: CASSQTGQVETQYF.

This clonotype was seen only a few times. The chain has TRBV7-9 and TRBJ1-5; a possible D gene is TRBD1 (5 bases). V lost 5 bases, J lost 3 bases, and 8 bases lay in between. Germline V gives CDR1 SEHNR, CDR2 FQNEAQ (reference sequence). The CDR3 is 13 residues long. DNA for the CDR3: TGTGCCAGCAGCCAGGGAAACAATCAGCCCCAGCATTTT. This codes for CASSQGNNQPQHF.

CDR3 sequence reads: CASSFDYREDNEQFF. Here the CDR3 DNA reads TGTGCCAGCAGTTTCGACTACCGGGAGGACAATGAGCAGTTCTTC. This rearrangement joins TRBV27 to TRBJ2-1, with 7 bases matching TRBD2. J lost 5 bases, V lost 3 bases, and 7 bases had no gene match. The CDR3 totals 15 residues. Germline V gene sequence: CDR1 MNHEY, CDR2 SMNVEV (reference sequence).

This clonotype showed up just a few times. This rearrangement joins TRBV10-3 to TRBJ2-1; 7 positions agree with TRBD2. Germline V lookup: CDR1 ENHRY, CDR2 SYGVKD. The CDR3 is made up of 14 amino acids. V lost 4 bases and J lost 0; bases outside the gene matches: 0. The CDR3 DNA sequence: TGTGCCATCAGTGGGACTAGCTCCTACAATGAGCAGTTCTTC. It codes for CAISGTSSYNEQFF.

This clonotype was observed many times. This chain joins TRBV12-3 or TRBV12-4 and TRBJ1-2, with D perhaps TRBD1 (6 bases). This CDR3 is 13 amino acids long. With 7 bases removed from V and 8 bases from J, the gap between germline ends came to 17 bases. CDR3: CASNQGNLRGYTF. The CDR3 DNA is TGTGCCAGCAACCAGGGGAACCTTCGAGGCTACACCTTC.

The chain joins TRBV24-1 to TRBJ2-1, with D possibly being TRBD1 (6 bases). Trimming took 3 bases from V and 5 from J, leaving 13 bases between them. The CDR3 totals 15 residues. Germline CDR1 and CDR2: KGHDR and SFDVKD. CDR3 in DNA: TGTGCCACCAGTGATCCCAGGGGAGACCACAATGAGCAGTTCTTC. As protein: CATSDPRGDHNEQFF.